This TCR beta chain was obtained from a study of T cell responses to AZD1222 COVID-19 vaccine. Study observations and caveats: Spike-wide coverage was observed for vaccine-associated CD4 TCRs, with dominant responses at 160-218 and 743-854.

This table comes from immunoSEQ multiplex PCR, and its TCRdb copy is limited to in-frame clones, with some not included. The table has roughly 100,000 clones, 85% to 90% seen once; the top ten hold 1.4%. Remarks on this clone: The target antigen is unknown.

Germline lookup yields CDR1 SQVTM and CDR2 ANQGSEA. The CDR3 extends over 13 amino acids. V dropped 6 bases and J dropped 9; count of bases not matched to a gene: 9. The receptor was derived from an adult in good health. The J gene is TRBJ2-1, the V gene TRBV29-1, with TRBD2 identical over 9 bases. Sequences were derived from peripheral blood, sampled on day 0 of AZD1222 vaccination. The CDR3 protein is CSVDHGTSREQFF. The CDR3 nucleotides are TGCAGCGTAGACCACGGGACTAGCCGTGAGCAGTTCTTC.